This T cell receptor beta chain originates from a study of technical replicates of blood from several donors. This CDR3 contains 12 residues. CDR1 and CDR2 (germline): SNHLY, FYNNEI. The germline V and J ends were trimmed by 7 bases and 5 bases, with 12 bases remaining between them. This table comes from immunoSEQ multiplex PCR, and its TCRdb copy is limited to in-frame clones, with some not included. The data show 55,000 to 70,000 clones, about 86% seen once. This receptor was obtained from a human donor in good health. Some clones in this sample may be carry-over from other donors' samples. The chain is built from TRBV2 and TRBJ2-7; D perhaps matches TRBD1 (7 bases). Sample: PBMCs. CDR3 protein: CASNGGGHEQYF. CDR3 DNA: TGTGCCAGCAATGGAGGGGGCCACGAGCAGTACTTC.